A single sample is the source of the 12 T cell receptor beta chains below, sequenced in a study of OX40 agonist ivuxolimab in advanced cancers. Assay used: immunoSEQ multiplex PCR; TCRdb lists only in-frame clones, some missing. The sample has about 73,000 clones; 70% to 90% are singletons. The sample here was CD4+ or CD8+ T cells sorted from blood, taken in a trial of the OX40 agonist ivuxolimab. All receptors derive from an adult with an advanced solid tumor such as melanoma, head and neck, liver or kidney cancer.

Remarks on this clone: The same CDR3 is also encoded by other DNA sequences in this sample. This chain's CDR3 is CASSWTGGTYNEQFF. DNA for the CDR3: TGTGCCAGCTCGTGGACAGGGGGGACCTACAATGAGCAGTTCTTC. The gene calls are TRBV18 and TRBJ2-1, with 10 bases fitting TRBD1. The length of the CDR3 is 15 residues. Germline CDR1 KGHSH, CDR2 LQKENI. V was pared by 6 bases and J by 2 bases, with 4 bases of the junction left unmatched.

This rearrangement joins TRBV6-5 to TRBJ1-1; tentatively, D is TRBD1 (5 bases). This CDR3 spans 12 amino acids. Trimming removed 7 bases at V and 1 base at J, with 7 bases between. Germline CDR1 reads MNHEY; CDR2 reads SVGAGI. The CDR3 coding sequence is TGTGCCAGCACAGGGCCGAACACTGAAGCTTTCTTT. It codes for CASTGPNTEAFF.

The V gene is TRBV7-9, the J gene TRBJ2-7; tentative D call: TRBD2 (6 bases). The germline V gene encodes CDR1 SEHNR and CDR2 FQNEAQ (reference sequence). There are 14 residues in the CDR3. The V end was cut by 4 bases, the J end by 2 bases, with 12 bases between. In DNA, the CDR3 is TGTGCCAGCAGCTCGGGTAGCGGAACCTACGAGCAGTACTTC. It translates to CASSSGSGTYEQYF.

The CDR3 coding sequence is TGTGCCAGCAGTTCGCCCAGGGGAGGCACTGAAGCTTTCTTT. It specifies CASSSPRGGTEAFF. This chain joins TRBV5-4 and TRBJ1-1; a weak D match, TRBD1 (6 bases). The CDR3 extends over 14 amino acids. Deletions cut 5 bases from V and 4 bases from J, with 15 bases between. Per germline, CDR1 SGHNT and CDR2 YYREEE (reference sequence).

The J gene is TRBJ2-7, the V gene TRBV28, with D maybe TRBD2 (6 bases). Trimming removed 2 bases from V and 7 bases from J, with 12 bases in between. The CDR3 runs 13 residues. Germline values: CDR1 MDHEN, CDR2 SYDVKM. CDR3 residues: CASSLNGGLEQYF. The CDR3 DNA is TGTGCCAGCAGTTTAAACGGGGGTTTGGAGCAGTACTTC.

V gene TRBV11-2 combines with J gene TRBJ1-4, with D possibly matching TRBD1 (5 bases). There are 13 residues in the CDR3. CDR1 and CDR2 from the germline V gene are SGHAT and FQNNGV. Trimming left V 3 bases short and J 8 bases short, with 10 bases between. The chain's CDR3 is CASSFGAKEKLFF. As DNA, the CDR3 is TGTGCCAGCAGCTTCGGGGCCAAGGAAAAACTGTTTTTT.

V gene TRBV28 combines with J gene TRBJ2-4, with D perhaps TRBD2 (5 bases). V lost 6 bases, J lost 3 bases, and 15 bases lay in between. Per germline, CDR1 MDHEN and CDR2 SYDVKM. CDR3 size: 15 residues. For the CDR3, the DNA is TGTGCCAGCAGCCCTAGTATGGAGGTCAAAAACATTCAGTACTTC. Translating gives CASSPSMEVKNIQYF.

The CDR3 sequence is CASSFGPRLSGNTIYF. The DNA of the CDR3 is TGTGCCAGCAGTTTCGGACCCCGCCTTTCTGGAAACACCATATATTTT. The rearrangement uses TRBV6-5 and TRBJ1-3; D is ambiguous. The CDR3 is made up of 16 amino acids. Trimming stripped 4 bases from V and 1 base from J, with 14 bases between. Germline CDR1 and CDR2: MNHEY and SVGAGI.

A few counts support this clone. This chain uses TRBV6-6 with TRBJ1-3; D gene ambiguous. Trimming pared 7 bases from V and 0 bases from J, leaving 7 bases between. The CDR3 is made up of 13 amino acids. Germline CDR1 MNHNY, CDR2 SVGAGI (reference sequence). The CDR3 DNA follows: TGTGCCAGCACCCGGACCTCTGGAAACACCATATATTTT. This gives the protein CASTRTSGNTIYF.

V usage is TRBV30 and J usage is TRBJ2-7, with TRBD1 matching 7 bases. Germline V gene lookup returns CDR1 GTSNPN and CDR2 SVGIG (reference sequence). V lost 2 bases and J lost 0; bases outside the gene matches: 4. The CDR3 is 14 residues long. In DNA, the CDR3 is TGTGCCTGGAGTCGACAGGGAAGCTCCTACGAGCAGTACTTC. Protein sequence: CAWSRQGSSYEQYF.

This clone appeared once. The gene calls are TRBV7-2 and TRBJ2-7; 8 bases fit TRBD1. The CDR3 runs to 14 residues. Germline CDR1 SGHTA, CDR2 FQGNSA. Trimming took 5 bases from V and 3 from J; bases not matched to a gene: 6. CDR3 bases: TGTGCCAGCAGCCCGGACAGGGCGAGCTACGAGCAGTACTTC. Translated: CASSPDRASYEQYF.

V usage is TRBV29-1 and J usage is TRBJ2-5; 10 bases are a match to TRBD2. Germline trimming cut 6 bases from V and 5 bases from J; bases unmatched to any gene: 9. Germline CDR1 reads SQVTM; CDR2 reads ANQGSEA. The CDR3 is 14 residues long. CDR3 sequence reads: CSVQSGGAGETQYF. In DNA, the CDR3 is TGCAGCGTACAAAGCGGGGGGGCCGGGGAGACCCAGTACTTC.